This is a list of T cell receptor beta chains from one sample in a study of blood T cell repertoires in COVID-19. Assay used: immunoSEQ multiplex PCR; TCRdb lists only in-frame clones, some missing. This table has around 230,000 clones, around 80% appearing once. The sample was peripheral blood. These receptor sequences come from a woman in her forties or fifties with acute or convalescent COVID-19. Both conserved end residues are part of each CDR3.

V gene	J gene	CDR3 protein
TRBV19	TRBJ2-2	CASSKASGRIPGELFF
TRBV11-2	TRBJ1-5	CASSQGTGTVNQPQHF
TRBV2	TRBJ2-5	CASRLGRVSETQYF
TRBV5-1	TRBJ2-2	CASSLGPGATGELFF
TRBV5-4	TRBJ2-5	CASSSQREGRGETQYF
TRBV11-1	TRBJ2-1	CASSRRTDNEQFF
TRBV3-1/TRBV3-2	TRBJ2-2	CASSQDGLAFPRELFF
TRBV19	TRBJ2-1	CASSVGRANVDEQFF
TRBV10-3	TRBJ2-7	CAIRGLGRNSEQYF
TRBV27	TRBJ1-3	CASRAAGAGNTIYF
TRBV27	TRBJ2-1	CATVPGTGGNEQFF
TRBV6-5	TRBJ1-2	CASSQDRAVFYGYTF
TRBV19	TRBJ2-1	CASSIEGQGAYNEQFF
TRBV27	TRBJ2-1	CASSLDIRASGMDEQFF
TRBV28	TRBJ2-5	CASRVAGAGQETQYF
TRBV5-1	TRBJ1-2	CASSSEDRGYGYTF